The 23 T cell receptor beta chains below all came from one sample that was sequenced in a study of blood T cell repertoires in COVID-19. Only in-frame clones appear in the TCRdb table, and some are missing; sequencing was by immunoSEQ multiplex PCR. The sample lists approximately 24,000 clones, roughly nine tenths seen once, with roughly a fifth in the top ten. The sequencing sample was made of peripheral blood. The receptors stem from a human donor in a cohort sampled during active COVID-19.

The V gene is TRBV19, the J gene TRBJ1-1; D might be TRBD1 (5 bases). The V end lost 7 bases, the J end lost 4 bases, and 22 bases lay between the germline ends. The CDR3 is made up of 16 amino acids. Germline values: CDR1 LNHDA, CDR2 SQIVND (reference sequence). The CDR3 sequence is CASKSRQGFLATEAFF. For the CDR3, the DNA is TGTGCCAGTAAGAGCCGCCAGGGCTTTTTGGCCACTGAAGCTTTCTTT.

The gene calls are TRBV7-9 and TRBJ1-6; D is unclear. The V end was cut by 5 bases, the J end by 1 base, with 9 bases between. The CDR3 spans 15 residues. Germline loops: CDR1 SEHNR, CDR2 FQNEAQ (reference sequence). The CDR3 loop is CASSPTSSYNSPLHF. In DNA, the CDR3 is TGTGCCAGCAGCCCCACCAGTTCCTATAATTCACCCCTCCACTTT.

The chain's CDR3 is CASSLVAGGRDTQYF. The CDR3 coding sequence is TGCGCCAGCAGCTTGGTGGCGGGAGGGAGAGATACGCAGTATTTT. The genes are TRBV5-1 and TRBJ2-3, with TRBD2 identical over 9 bases. CDR1 is SGHRS, CDR2 YFSETQ, per germline. This CDR3 is 15 amino acids long. V shed 0 bases and J 5 bases; nucleotides not matched to a gene: 4.

The V call is TRBV29-1, the J call TRBJ2-7; the match to TRBD2 covers 14 bases. Per the germline V gene, CDR1 is SQVTM and CDR2 is ANQGSEA. V dropped 6 bases and J dropped 6; count of bases not matched to a gene: 4. This CDR3 is 13 amino acids long. The chain's CDR3 is CSVPGTSGSEQYF. For the CDR3, the DNA is TGCAGCGTACCCGGGACTAGCGGGAGCGAGCAGTACTTC.

The V gene is TRBV6-6, the J gene TRBJ2-1; D may be TRBD2 (5 bases). CDR3 length: 13 amino acids. V lost 8 bases, J lost 5 bases, and 13 bases lay in between. Germline V lookup: CDR1 MNHNY, CDR2 SVGAGI (reference sequence). The CDR3 coding sequence is TGTGCCAGCTCCTCGGGGTCAAACAATGAGCAGTTCTTC. Its protein product is CASSSGSNNEQFF.

The chain combines TRBV5-1 with TRBJ1-4; 9 nucleotides align to TRBD1. V was clipped by 0 bases and J by 8 bases; unmatched bases: 5. The CDR3 covers 15 residues. Germline CDR1 is SGHRS and CDR2 is YFSETQ. CDR3 sequence (DNA): TGCGCCAGCAGCTTGGGGGACAGGGAAGGCGAAAAACTGTTTTTT. Protein sequence: CASSLGDREGEKLFF.

The CDR3 spells CASSTRDGGGLETQYF. The CDR3 DNA sequence: TGTGCCAGCAGTACCCGGGACGGGGGGGGCTTGGAGACCCAGTACTTC. V is TRBV6-2 or TRBV6-3 and J is TRBJ2-5; the match to TRBD2 covers 8 bases. Germline V gene lookup returns CDR1 MNHEY and CDR2 SVGEGT. Unmatched junction bases numbered 13, after V lost 5 bases and J lost 5 bases. The CDR3 covers 16 residues.

The chain employs TRBV25-1 and TRBJ1-3; D not resolved. Trimming removed 8 bases at V and 0 bases at J, with 14 bases between. Germline CDR1 and CDR2: MGHDK and SYGVNS. The CDR3 consists of 15 residues. In DNA, the CDR3 is TGTGCCAGCTCGAGTCCAGGATTCTCTGGAAACACCATATATTTT. It translates to CASSSPGFSGNTIYF.

This clone was seen a few times. This chain links TRBV19 with TRBJ1-5; TRBD1 is a possible D gene (5 bases). The CDR3 consists of 16 residues. Germline CDR1 LNHDA, CDR2 SQIVND (reference sequence). V dropped 6 bases and J dropped 8 bases, with 23 bases sitting between them. In DNA, the CDR3 is TGTGCCAGTAGAAGTAGAAATAGGGGCTGGGCGAAGCCCCAGCATTTT. Its translation: CASRSRNRGWAKPQHF.

This clone occurred once. This rearrangement joins TRBV12-3 or TRBV12-4 to TRBJ1-1; D is perhaps TRBD1 (6 bases). Trimming shortened V by 1 base and J by 6 bases, and 9 bases separated the two germline ends. The CDR3 runs to 13 residues. The CDR3 bases are TGTGCCAGCAGTTTAGTGGCAGGGGCTGAAGCTTTCTTT. This translates into CASSLVAGAEAFF.

CDR3 coding DNA: TGTGCCAGTAGTATCGACGTGGGGCACAGGGATGTGTTCGGCACTGAAGCTTTCTTT. Translated, it gives CASSIDVGHRDVFGTEAFF. The V and J genes are TRBV19 and TRBJ1-1; weak D call: TRBD1 (6 bases). Germline-derived CDR1 and CDR2 are LNHDA and SQIVND (reference sequence). Deletions cut 3 bases from V and 4 bases from J, with 27 bases between. There are 19 residues in the CDR3. The full variable domain, rest sourced from reference TRBV19 and TRBJ1-1, is DGGITQSPKYLFRKEGQNVTLSCEQNLNHDAMYWYRQDPGQGLRLIYYSQIVNDFQKGDIAEGYSVSREKKESFPLTVTSAQKNPTAFYLCASSIDVGHRDVFGTEAFFGQGTRLTVV.

The gene calls are TRBV7-9 and TRBJ2-1, with 12 bases aligning to TRBD1. The CDR3 consists of 15 residues. CDR1 and CDR2 from the germline V gene are SEHNR and FQNEAQ (reference sequence). J gave up 8 bases and V 4 bases, and 6 bases lay outside the gene matches. CDR3 nucleotide sequence: TGTGCCAGCAGCTGGGGACAGGGGGCGATGGATGAGCAGTTCTTC. Translation gives CASSWGQGAMDEQFF.

This sequence joins TRBV19 and TRBJ1-4; no clear D. The V gene lost 7 bases and the J gene lost 0 bases, with 12 bases spanning the gap. CDR3 length equals 15 residues. Germline CDR1 LNHDA, CDR2 SQIVND (reference sequence). The CDR3 DNA reads TGTGCCAGTACCCTGGCGGTGACAACTAATGAAAAACTGTTTTTT. It translates to CASTLAVTTNEKLFF.

CDR3 nucleotide sequence: TGTGCCATCAGTGTTACTAGCGGGGGGGCAACGGAGCAGTTCTTC. It yields the protein CAISVTSGGATEQFF. The chain is built from TRBV10-3 and TRBJ2-1; 13 bases align to TRBD2. CDR1 ENHRY and CDR2 SYGVKD come from the germline V gene. The CDR3 is 15 amino acids. V lost 4 bases to trimming and J lost 10 bases; unmatched junction nucleotides: 7.

The chain joins TRBV3-1 (or the pseudogene TRBV3-2) to TRBJ2-2; 10 positions match TRBD2. The junction had 6 bases not matched to a gene; V was cut back by 1 base and J by 7 bases. This CDR3 is built from 16 residues. Per the germline V gene, CDR1 is LGHDT and CDR2 is YNNKEL (reference sequence). DNA for the CDR3: TGTGCCAGCAGCCAAGTAAGCGGGGGGGCTGACGGGGAGCTGTTTTTT. This sequence encodes CASSQVSGGADGELFF.

The gene calls are TRBV2 and TRBJ1-2; D is perhaps TRBD1 (5 bases). Germline V gene sequence: CDR1 SNHLY, CDR2 FYNNEI. Trimming cost V 2 bases and J 4 bases, with 11 bases left between them. This CDR3 has 14 amino acids. The CDR3 nucleotides read TGTGCCAGCAGTGAACAGGGTTTTGTCTATGGCTACACCTTC. As protein: CASSEQGFVYGYTF.

V is TRBV11-3 and J is TRBJ2-1; 7 nucleotides line up with TRBD1. The V gene's germline CDR1 is SGHNT and CDR2 YENEEA. The CDR3 is 16 amino acids. Germline trimming cut 1 base from V and 1 base from J; bases unmatched to any gene: 4. The CDR3, as DNA: TGTGCCAGCAGCTTAGCTGCCAGGGGGTCCTACAATGAGCAGTTCTTC. Translated: CASSLAARGSYNEQFF.

This rearrangement joins TRBV5-1 to TRBJ1-3; 8 bases are shared with TRBD1. Trimming at V came to 4 bases and at J to 4 bases, leaving 7 bases not matched to a gene. This CDR3 spans 15 amino acids. The germline V gene has CDR1 SGHRS and CDR2 YFSETQ. In DNA, the CDR3 is TGCGCCAGCAGCCAGACAGGGGATACGGGAAACACCATATATTTT. Its protein product is CASSQTGDTGNTIYF.

The chain joins TRBV7-8 to TRBJ1-4; TRBD1 aligns across 7 bases. CDR3 length: 14 residues. CDR1 is SGHVS, CDR2 FQNEAQ, per germline. Unmatched junction bases numbered 5, after V lost 7 bases and J lost 3 bases. The CDR3 region has the DNA TGTGCCAGCACCGCGACAGGGCCTAATGAAAAACTGTTTTTT. It yields the protein CASTATGPNEKLFF.

The V and J genes are TRBV30 and TRBJ2-7; 11 positions match TRBD2. From germline, CDR1 is GTSNPN and CDR2 SVGIG (reference sequence). The CDR3 has 14 amino acids. V was clipped by 2 bases and J by 9 bases; unmatched bases: 9. CDR3 DNA sequence: TGTGCCTGGAGTCTGACTAGCGGGACCTTGGTGCAGTACTTC. Translated, it gives CAWSLTSGTLVQYF.

The chain's CDR3 is CASSLEQNYGYTF. DNA of the CDR3: TGCGCCAGCAGCTTAGAACAGAACTATGGCTACACCTTC. This sequence joins TRBV5-1 and TRBJ1-2; no reliable D call. This CDR3 has 13 amino acids. Trimming took off 2 bases at V and 2 bases at J, with 7 bases between the two ends. Germline V gene lookup returns CDR1 SGHRS and CDR2 YFSETQ.

V and J are TRBV25-1 and TRBJ2-5, with 7 bases that match TRBD1. The V segment lost 3 bases and the J segment 4 bases; nucleotides outside the gene matches: 8. Germline assignment: CDR1 MGHDK and CDR2 SYGVNS. The CDR3 covers 15 residues. Here the CDR3 DNA reads TGTGCCAGCAGTGAGCCAGGGGGTATTGGAGAGACCCAGTACTTC. Translating it yields CASSEPGGIGETQYF.

This clone was observed a single time. The chain combines TRBV18 with TRBJ1-1, with D tentatively TRBD1 (5 bases). CDR1 is KGHSH and CDR2 is LQKENI in the germline V gene. The CDR3 length is 15 residues. V shed 3 bases and J shed 4 bases, with 15 bases lying between them. CDR3 DNA: TGTGCCAGCTCACCGCTTGGGGGGGAGGCCACTGAAGCTTTCTTT. It yields the protein CASSPLGGEATEAFF.